This T cell receptor (beta chain) came from a study of T cells after yellow fever vaccination. General study findings and limits: Most primary-vaccination clones recurred post-booster (approximately 96% CD4, 88% CD8).

MiXCR, run by TCRdb on the 5' RACE reads, gives a single entry per CDR3 protein. This sample has about 260,000 distinct CDR3 sequences, with roughly 13% found just once. In its sample, this clonotype was seen a few times. No antigen is known for it. Trimming removed 2 bases from V and 4 bases from J, with 13 bases in between. Per germline, CDR1 MNHEY and CDR2 SVGAGI. The CDR3 is 15 amino acids. Sequences were derived from CD4+ T cells sorted from PBMCs, sampled 45 days after the yellow fever booster vaccination. The rearrangement uses TRBV6-5 and TRBJ2-3, with a tentative D call TRBD1 (5 bases). The clonotype was recovered from a young man who received the YFV17D yellow fever vaccine. CDR3 protein: CASSYGQGYADTQYF. DNA for the CDR3: TGTGCCAGCAGTTACGGCCAGGGATATGCAGATACGCAGTATTTT.